This TCR beta chain was recovered during a study of T cell responses to AZD1222 COVID-19 vaccine. CDR3 length: 9 residues. CDR1 is MDHEN, CDR2 SYDVKM, per germline. Trimming stripped 8 bases from V and 7 bases from J, with 6 bases between. Only in-frame clones appear in the TCRdb table, and some are missing; sequencing was by immunoSEQ multiplex PCR. The data hold fewer than 150,000 clones, with 88% observed a single time. J is TRBJ2-7 and V is TRBV28, with D perhaps TRBD2 (6 bases). The specimen comprised peripheral blood, sampled on day 0 of AZD1222 vaccination. This TCR came from an adult in good health. CDR3 sequence (DNA): TGTGCCAGCGGGGGGGAGCAGTACTTC. This translates into CASGGEQYF.